The 28 T cell receptor beta chains below were found in one sample sequenced in a study of cytomegalovirus exposure and HLA in healthy donors (dated by TCRdb to the late 2010s). Preparation of the library involved the immunoSEQ multiplex PCR assay. The source is immuneACCESS, and TCRdb retained only in-frame sequences with V and J called. Part of the clones is not carried over; for the studies checked, unresolved V genes explain less than half of this, and the remainder is unexplained. The sample records roughly 70,000 clones, approximately 93% of which are singletons. Roughly 1.6% of the sample comes from the top ten. The specimen was PBMCs. The receptors originated from a man aged 18 to 29 in good health and CMV-seropositive.

This clone has a single count. This sequence joins TRBV19 and TRBJ1-5; TRBD1 matches at 7 bases. Germline CDR1 LNHDA, CDR2 SQIVND (reference sequence). This CDR3 contains 16 residues. Losses at the gene ends were 7 bases for V and 5 bases for J; bases not matched to a gene: 14. CDR3 sequence reads: CASTERQQGRYQPQHF. In nucleotides, the CDR3 is TGTGCCAGTACCGAGCGCCAACAGGGGCGGTATCAGCCCCAGCATTTT.

The V and J genes are TRBV20-1 and TRBJ1-2; no clear D gene. V was clipped by 5 bases and J by 8 bases, with 9 bases between them. Germline loops: CDR1 DFQATT, CDR2 SNEGSKA (reference sequence). The CDR3 contains 10 residues. The CDR3 coding sequence is TGCAGTGCTTATCTACGGGGCTACACCTTC. Translating it yields CSAYLRGYTF.

The chain carries TRBV9 and TRBJ1-3; unclear D gene. V was pared by 0 bases and J by 1 base, with 11 bases between. CDR1 is SGDLS and CDR2 is YYNGEE in the germline V gene. The CDR3 consists of 16 residues. CDR3 loop: CASSVGQDSSGNTIYF. The CDR3 DNA is TGTGCCAGCAGCGTAGGCCAGGATAGTTCTGGAAACACCATATATTTT.

The rearrangement joins TRBV19 to TRBJ2-1; 9 bases map to TRBD2. This CDR3 region has 16 residues. Germline CDR1 and CDR2: LNHDA and SQIVND (reference sequence). The V gene end was trimmed by 2 bases and the J gene end by 4 bases; junction bases not matched to a gene: 6. CDR3 nucleotide sequence: TGTGCCAGTAGTATATCAGGCGGGGGGGGGTACAATGAGCAGTTCTTC. Amino acids: CASSISGGGGYNEQFF. Using reference TRBV19 and TRBJ2-1 for the parts outside the CDR3, the full variable domain is DGGITQSPKYLFRKEGQNVTLSCEQNLNHDAMYWYRQDPGQGLRLIYYSQIVNDFQKGDIAEGYSVSREKKESFPLTVTSAQKNPTAFYLCASSISGGGGYNEQFFGPGTRLTVL.

The chain couples TRBV6-1 to TRBJ2-3, with 11 positions matching TRBD2. The length of the CDR3 is 15 residues. Germline V gene sequence: CDR1 MNHNS, CDR2 SASEGT. The ends lost 6 bases at V and 4 bases at J; junction bases unmatched: 6. CDR3 in amino acids: CASRKTSGSPDTQYF. The CDR3 region has the DNA TGTGCCAGCAGAAAAACTAGCGGGAGCCCAGATACGCAGTATTTT.

The DNA for the CDR3 is TGTGCCATCAGTGCCCGGGACAGTGCCGTCAATGAGCAGTTCTTC. Its translation is CAISARDSAVNEQFF. The chain has TRBV10-3 and TRBJ2-1; 7 bases are shared with TRBD1. With V trimmed by 4 bases and J by 6 bases, 9 bases remained unmatched. This CDR3 is built from 15 residues. The germline V gene encodes CDR1 ENHRY and CDR2 SYGVKD.

The CDR3 DNA reads TGTGCCATCAGTGCAAGCGGGGTAACAGATACGCAGTATTTT. Encoded protein: CAISASGVTDTQYF. The chain combines TRBV10-3 with TRBJ2-3, with 7 bases fitting TRBD2. The CDR3 consists of 14 residues. V gave up 4 bases and J gave up 3 bases; unmatched junction bases: 4. Germline CDR1 and CDR2: ENHRY and SYGVKD.

The CDR3 sequence is CASSEAGTKRRNEQFF. The CDR3 nucleotides are TGTGCCAGCAGTGAAGCTGGGACAAAACGTCGCAATGAGCAGTTCTTC. The gene calls are TRBV6-1 and TRBJ2-1; D possibly corresponds to TRBD1 (6 bases). The germline V and J ends were trimmed by 0 bases and 6 bases, with 15 bases remaining between them. Germline values: CDR1 MNHNS, CDR2 SASEGT. This CDR3 comprises 16 residues.

This chain links TRBV18 with TRBJ1-4; no clear D gene. The CDR3 loop spans 15 amino acids. The germline V gene encodes CDR1 KGHSH and CDR2 LQKENI. V shed 0 bases and J shed 4 bases, with 9 bases lying between them. Here the CDR3 reads CASSPPSAINEKLFF. As DNA, the CDR3 is TGTGCCAGCTCACCACCGAGCGCGATTAATGAAAAACTGTTTTTT.

The V call is TRBV20-1, the J call TRBJ1-1, with D maybe TRBD1 (5 bases). Germline CDR1 and CDR2: DFQATT and SNEGSKA (reference sequence). This CDR3 has 9 amino acids. The V end lost 6 bases, the J end lost 7 bases, and 6 bases lay between the germline ends. CDR3 protein: CSATGEAFF. CDR3 DNA sequence: TGCAGTGCCACAGGTGAAGCTTTCTTT.

The chain couples TRBV5-4 to TRBJ2-5; D may be TRBD1 (7 bases). V was clipped by 7 bases and J by 5 bases, with 21 bases between them. The CDR3 contains 15 residues. Germline CDR1 reads SGHNT; CDR2 reads YYREEE (reference sequence). For the CDR3, the DNA is TGTGCCAGCTCCGACGGTCCAGGGGGGACGGAGACCCAGTACTTC. Residues: CASSDGPGGTETQYF.

J is TRBJ1-3 and V is TRBV10-3, with D unclear. Trimming stripped 8 bases from V and 4 bases from J, with 6 bases between. Looked up from germline, CDR1 is ENHRY and CDR2 is SYGVKD. The CDR3 spans 11 residues. The CDR3 DNA reads as TGTGCCATCGGTCAGGGAAACACCATATATTTT. It encodes CAIGQGNTIYF.

Here the CDR3 DNA reads TGTGCCAGCAGAAATGAACAGGGAACCGGGGAGCTGTTTTTT. It translates to CASRNEQGTGELFF. The chain joins TRBV5-8 to TRBJ2-2, with D perhaps matching TRBD1 (6 bases). Germline loops: CDR1 SGHTS, CDR2 YDEGEE. The CDR3 is made up of 14 amino acids. V dropped 5 bases and J dropped 5 bases, with 13 bases sitting between them.

This chain connects TRBV11-2 to TRBJ2-7, with 8 bases lining up with TRBD2. V lost 7 bases and J lost 0; bases outside the gene matches: 5. Germline CDR1 is SGHAT and CDR2 is FQNNGV. The CDR3 loop spans 14 amino acids. The CDR3 DNA sequence: TGTGCCAGCACCGGGAGCGGGAGCTCCTACGAGCAGTACTTC. It translates to CASTGSGSSYEQYF.

The V gene is TRBV28, the J gene TRBJ2-7, with 7 positions matching TRBD1. The germline V gene has CDR1 MDHEN and CDR2 SYDVKM. V was pared by 6 bases and J by 4 bases, with 9 bases of the junction left unmatched. The length of the CDR3 is 14 residues. CDR3 amino acids: CASSKTGVGYEQYF. DNA for the CDR3: TGTGCCAGCAGCAAAACAGGGGTTGGATACGAGCAGTACTTC. Filled out from reference TRBV28 and TRBJ2-7, the complete variable domain reads DVKVTQSSRYLVKRTGEKVFLECVQDMDHENMFWYRQDPGLGLRLIYFSYDVKMKEKGDIPEGYSVSREKKERFSLILESASTNQTSMYLCASSKTGVGYEQYFGPGTRLTVT.

This chain uses TRBV12-5 with TRBJ2-3; TRBD2 matches 8 bases. The CDR3 is made up of 17 amino acids. Germline CDR1 is LGHNT and CDR2 is FRNRAP. Trimming took 0 bases from V and 5 from J; bases not matched to a gene: 10. In DNA form, the CDR3 reads TGTGCTAGTGGTTTGGTACTGGACGGGAGGGCTGGAGATACGCAGTATTTT. Amino acid sequence: CASGLVLDGRAGDTQYF.

The genes are TRBV6-5 and TRBJ1-5; TRBD1 aligns across 8 bases. This CDR3 comprises 14 residues. CDR1 is MNHEY, CDR2 SVGAGI, per germline. Trimming at V came to 4 bases and at J to 5 bases, leaving 4 bases not matched to a gene. The CDR3 loop reads CASSSRGRDQPQHF. DNA for the CDR3: TGTGCCAGCAGTTCCAGGGGGCGCGATCAGCCCCAGCATTTT.

J is TRBJ2-3 and V is TRBV6-5, with 8 bases that match TRBD2. The junction had 7 bases not matched to a gene; V was cut back by 7 bases and J by 4 bases. Germline assignment: CDR1 MNHEY and CDR2 SVGAGI. CDR3 length: 14 residues. The CDR3: CASTPPGGPDTQYF. The CDR3 region has the DNA TGTGCCAGCACCCCTCCGGGAGGGCCAGATACGCAGTATTTT.

The chain carries TRBV6-1 and TRBJ1-1; TRBD1 agrees at 8 bases. There are 13 residues in the CDR3. Unmatched junction bases numbered 5, after V lost 5 bases and J lost 6 bases. Germline values: CDR1 MNHNS, CDR2 SASEGT. The CDR3, as DNA: TGTGCCAGCAGTCAACAGGGGGGAGCTGAAGCTTTCTTT. Its protein is CASSQQGGAEAFF.

CDR3 bases: TGTGCCAGCAGCTTTCCCCAGGCACAAGATACGCAGTATTTT. Its translation is CASSFPQAQDTQYF. The V call is TRBV7-6, the J call TRBJ2-3; D is ambiguous. From germline, CDR1 is SGHVS and CDR2 FNYEAQ. Trimming took off 3 bases at V and 5 bases at J, with 12 bases between the two ends. The CDR3 runs to 14 residues.

This chain joins TRBV27 and TRBJ1-2; tentative D call: TRBD1 (5 bases). CDR3 length equals 13 residues. Germline V CDR1 and CDR2: MNHEY, SMNVEV (reference sequence). The V gene lost 3 bases and the J gene lost 5 bases, with 10 bases spanning the gap. The CDR3 here is CASSLSGYYGYTF. In nucleotides, the CDR3 is TGTGCCAGCAGTTTGTCAGGGTATTATGGCTACACCTTC.

This clone occurred once. The rearrangement uses TRBV11-2 and TRBJ1-1; D unclear. The CDR3 totals 15 residues. Germline V gives CDR1 SGHAT, CDR2 FQNNGV. V was clipped by 6 bases and J by 5 bases, with 19 bases between them. The CDR3 sequence: CASRVVAAGSTEAFF. The DNA of the CDR3 is TGTGCCAGCAGAGTTGTAGCGGCCGGAAGTACTGAAGCTTTCTTT. Supplemented by reference TRBV11-2 and TRBJ1-1, the full variable domain reads EAGVAQSPRYKIIEKRQSVAFWCNPISGHATLYWYQQILGQGPKLLIQFQNNGVVDDSQLPKDRFSAERLKGVDSTLKIQPAKLEDSAVYLCASRVVAAGSTEAFFGQGTRLTVV.

This chain connects TRBV5-6 to TRBJ1-5; 8 bases agree with TRBD1. The CDR3 length is 17 residues. V was clipped by 4 bases and J by 3 bases; unmatched bases: 12. Germline loops: CDR1 SGHDT, CDR2 YYEEEE. CDR3 loop: CASSRHPGQEINQPQHF. DNA of the CDR3: TGTGCCAGCAGCCGCCACCCGGGACAGGAAATCAATCAGCCCCAGCATTTT.

The DNA of the CDR3 is TGTGCCAGCAGTGGCAGGGGTTCTTCAGATACGCAGTATTTT. This gives the protein CASSGRGSSDTQYF. The chain links TRBV28 to TRBJ2-3, with D perhaps matching TRBD1 (6 bases). The CDR3 has 14 residues. Germline CDR1 MDHEN, CDR2 SYDVKM. V was clipped by 5 bases and J by 4 bases, with 13 bases between them.

The chain joins TRBV9 to TRBJ2-5; maybe TRBD2 (6 bases). Germline lookup yields CDR1 SGDLS and CDR2 YYNGEE. The CDR3 runs to 15 residues. The ends were cut back, 0 bases at V and 4 bases at J, with 13 bases in the middle. The CDR3: CASSVAGLGPETQYF. CDR3 in DNA: TGTGCCAGCAGCGTAGCGGGACTGGGGCCAGAGACCCAGTACTTC.

The rearrangement uses TRBV5-4 and TRBJ1-1, with TRBD1 matching over 7 bases. Trimming cost V 4 bases and J 1 base; bases outside gene matches: 1. The CDR3 extends over 13 amino acids. The germline gives CDR1 SGHNT, CDR2 YYREEE (reference sequence). The DNA for the CDR3 is TGTGCCAGCAGCGGGGACAGGAACACTGAAGCTTTCTTT. Residues: CASSGDRNTEAFF.

The table lists this clone with a count of one. The rearrangement uses TRBV27 and TRBJ2-1; 7 bases match TRBD2. In germline, CDR1 is MNHEY, CDR2 SMNVEV (reference sequence). J was trimmed by 5 bases and V by 8 bases; bases with no gene match: 9. This CDR3 comprises 14 residues. In DNA, the CDR3 is TGTGCCAGCTGGGGGAGGGAAAGGAACAATGAGCAGTTCTTC. It specifies CASWGRERNNEQFF.

The V call is TRBV6-1, the J call TRBJ2-7; 8 bases match TRBD1. This CDR3 is 13 amino acids long. V was clipped by 6 bases and J by 3 bases; unmatched bases: 4. CDR1 and CDR2 from the germline V gene are MNHNS and SASEGT. CDR3 nucleotides: TGTGCCAGCAGCATACAGGGGGACTACGAGCAGTACTTC. Amino acids: CASSIQGDYEQYF.